This T cell receptor (beta chain) was documented in a study of T cells in Graves' hyperthyroidism and ophthalmopathy. About the study: At the time of initial diagnosis and before any treatment, peripheral blood was collected. Study-level points and caveats: With a median lead of 6.5 months before onset, the model predicted ophthalmopathy.

CDR3 length equals 15 residues. Trimming took off 2 bases at V and 0 bases at J, with 11 bases between the two ends. CDR1 is SGDLS, CDR2 YYNGEE, per germline. Notes on this clonotype: The target antigen is unknown.

Regions amplified from RNA transcripts were the TCR beta CDR3 regions. First-round RT-PCR targeting the TCR CDR3 was performed with the HTBI primer set. Via MiXCR, TCRdb re-called the multiplex PCR reads, giving one row per CDR3 protein. The table includes about 740,000 distinct CDR3 sequences, around 15% detected once. The sequence derives from a woman aged 18 to 35 with Graves' hyperthyroidism. The chain employs TRBV9 and TRBJ1-1, with a tentative D call TRBD1 (5 bases). Material for sequencing was blood. This chain's CDR3 is CASSVSTALNTEAFF. DNA for the CDR3: TGTGCCAGCAGCGTCTCGACAGCTTTGAACACTGAAGCTTTCTTT. The entire variable domain, with the rest obtained from reference TRBV9 and TRBJ1-1, is as follows: DSGVTQTPKHLITATGQRVTLRCSPRSGDLSVYWYQQSLDQGLQFLIQYYNGEERAKGNILERFSAQQFPDLHSELNLSSLELGDSALYFCASSVSTALNTEAFFGQGTRLTVV.